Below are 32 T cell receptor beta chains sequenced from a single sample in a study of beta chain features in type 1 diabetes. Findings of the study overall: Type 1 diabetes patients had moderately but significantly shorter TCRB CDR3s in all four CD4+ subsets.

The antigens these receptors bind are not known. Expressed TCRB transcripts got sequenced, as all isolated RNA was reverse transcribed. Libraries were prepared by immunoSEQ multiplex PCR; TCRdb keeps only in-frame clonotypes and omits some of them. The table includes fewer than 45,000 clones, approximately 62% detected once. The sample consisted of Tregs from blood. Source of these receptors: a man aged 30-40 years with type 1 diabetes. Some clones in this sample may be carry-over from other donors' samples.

The CDR3 sequence is CASSLVSFGELFF. The CDR3 DNA is TGTGCCAGCAGCTTAGTTAGTTTCGGGGAGCTGTTTTTT. This chain uses TRBV7-3 with TRBJ2-2; D uncertain. The CDR3 runs to 13 residues. In germline, CDR1 is SGHTA, CDR2 FQGTGA. Trimming pared 2 bases from V and 7 bases from J, leaving 8 bases between.

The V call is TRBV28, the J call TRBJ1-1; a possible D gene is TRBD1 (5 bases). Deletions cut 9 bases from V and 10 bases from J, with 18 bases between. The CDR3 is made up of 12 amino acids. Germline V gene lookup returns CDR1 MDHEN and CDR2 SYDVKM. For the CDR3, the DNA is TGTGCCAGTTACCTGGGGGGTCACGGAGCTTTCTTT. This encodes CASYLGGHGAFF.

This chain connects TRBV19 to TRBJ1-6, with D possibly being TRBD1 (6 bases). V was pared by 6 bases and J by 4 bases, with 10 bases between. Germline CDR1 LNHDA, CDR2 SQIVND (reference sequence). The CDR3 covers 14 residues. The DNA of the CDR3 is TGTGCCAGTAGCCAGGGGCTGTATAATTCACCCCTCCACTTT. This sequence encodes CASSQGLYNSPLHF.

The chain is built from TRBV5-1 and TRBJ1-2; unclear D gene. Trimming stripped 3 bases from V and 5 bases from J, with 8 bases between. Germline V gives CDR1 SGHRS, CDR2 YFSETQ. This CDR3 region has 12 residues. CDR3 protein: CASSSTEYGYTF. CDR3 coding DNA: TGCGCCAGCAGCTCTACGGAGTATGGCTACACCTTC.

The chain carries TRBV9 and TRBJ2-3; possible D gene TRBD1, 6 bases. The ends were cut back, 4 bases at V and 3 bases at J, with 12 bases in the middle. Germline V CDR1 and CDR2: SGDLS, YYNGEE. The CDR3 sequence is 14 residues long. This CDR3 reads CASSFGQGTDTQYF. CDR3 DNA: TGTGCCAGCAGCTTCGGTCAGGGGACAGATACGCAGTATTTT.

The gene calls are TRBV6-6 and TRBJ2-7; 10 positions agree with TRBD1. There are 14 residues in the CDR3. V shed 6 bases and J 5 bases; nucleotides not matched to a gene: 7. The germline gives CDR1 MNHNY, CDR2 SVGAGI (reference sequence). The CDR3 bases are TGTGCCAGCAGGCACCGGGACAGGGGAAACGAGCAGTACTTC. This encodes CASRHRDRGNEQYF.

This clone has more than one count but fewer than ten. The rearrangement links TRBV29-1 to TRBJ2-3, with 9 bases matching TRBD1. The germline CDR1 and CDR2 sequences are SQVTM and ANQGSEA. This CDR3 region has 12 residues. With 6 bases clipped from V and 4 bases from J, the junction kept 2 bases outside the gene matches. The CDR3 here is CSVRQGADTQYF. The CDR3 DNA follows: TGCAGCGTGAGACAGGGGGCAGATACGCAGTATTTT.

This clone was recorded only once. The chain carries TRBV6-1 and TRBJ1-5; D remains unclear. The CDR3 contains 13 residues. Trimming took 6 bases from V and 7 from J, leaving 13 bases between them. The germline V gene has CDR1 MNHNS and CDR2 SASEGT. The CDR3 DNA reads TGTGCCAGCAGCCAAGGTAGAGGACAGCCCCAGCATTTT. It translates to CASSQGRGQPQHF.

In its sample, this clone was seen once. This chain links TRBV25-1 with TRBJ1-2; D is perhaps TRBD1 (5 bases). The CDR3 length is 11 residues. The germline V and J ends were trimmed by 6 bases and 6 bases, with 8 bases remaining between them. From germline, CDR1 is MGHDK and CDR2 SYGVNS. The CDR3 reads CASRQGDGYTF. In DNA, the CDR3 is TGTGCCAGCAGGCAAGGGGATGGCTACACCTTC.

The CDR3 region has the DNA TGTGCCAGCAGTTACTCAGGGGCCGGACAGCCCCAGCATTTT. This sequence encodes CASSYSGAGQPQHF. This chain joins TRBV6-6 and TRBJ1-5; D possibly corresponds to TRBD1 (5 bases). The CDR3 contains 14 residues. Germline lookup yields CDR1 MNHNY and CDR2 SVGAGI (reference sequence). Trimming stripped 0 bases from V and 7 bases from J, with 10 bases between.

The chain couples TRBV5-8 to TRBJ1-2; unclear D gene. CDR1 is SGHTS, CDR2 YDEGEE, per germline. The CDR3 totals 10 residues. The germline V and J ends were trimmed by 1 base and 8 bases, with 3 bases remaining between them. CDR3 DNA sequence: TGTGCCAGCAGCTTGCGGGGCTACACCTTC. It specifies CASSLRGYTF.

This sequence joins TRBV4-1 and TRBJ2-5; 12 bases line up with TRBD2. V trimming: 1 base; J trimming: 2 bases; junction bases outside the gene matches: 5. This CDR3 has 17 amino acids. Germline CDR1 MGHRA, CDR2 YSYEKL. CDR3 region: CASSQAPGLAGQETQYF. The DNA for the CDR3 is TGCGCCAGCAGCCAAGCCCCCGGACTAGCGGGGCAAGAGACCCAGTACTTC.

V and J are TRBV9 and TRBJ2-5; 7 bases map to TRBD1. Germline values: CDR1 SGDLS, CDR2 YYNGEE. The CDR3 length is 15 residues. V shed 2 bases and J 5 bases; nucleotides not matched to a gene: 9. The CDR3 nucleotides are TGTGCCAGCAGCGTGTTAGACAGGGTGAGGGAGACCCAGTACTTC. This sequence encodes CASSVLDRVRETQYF.

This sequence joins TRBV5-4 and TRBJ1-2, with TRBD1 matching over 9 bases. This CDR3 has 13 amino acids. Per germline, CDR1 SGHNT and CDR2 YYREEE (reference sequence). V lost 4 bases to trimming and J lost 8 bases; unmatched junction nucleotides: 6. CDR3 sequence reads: CASSLGQGKGYTF. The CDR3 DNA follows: TGTGCCAGCAGCCTTGGACAGGGGAAAGGCTACACCTTC.

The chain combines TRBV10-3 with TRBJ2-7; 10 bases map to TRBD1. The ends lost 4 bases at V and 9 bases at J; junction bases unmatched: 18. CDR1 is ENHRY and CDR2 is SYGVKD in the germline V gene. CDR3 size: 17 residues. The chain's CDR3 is CAISAVGGDRGHSGQYF. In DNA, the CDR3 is TGTGCCATCAGTGCGGTCGGGGGAGACAGGGGGCATTCTGGGCAGTACTTC.

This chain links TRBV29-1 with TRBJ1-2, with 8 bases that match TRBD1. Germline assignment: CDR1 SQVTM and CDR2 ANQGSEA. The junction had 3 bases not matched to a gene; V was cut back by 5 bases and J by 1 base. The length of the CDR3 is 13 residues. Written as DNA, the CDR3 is TGCAGCGTTACGACAGGGGTTAACTATGGCTACACCTTC. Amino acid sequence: CSVTTGVNYGYTF.

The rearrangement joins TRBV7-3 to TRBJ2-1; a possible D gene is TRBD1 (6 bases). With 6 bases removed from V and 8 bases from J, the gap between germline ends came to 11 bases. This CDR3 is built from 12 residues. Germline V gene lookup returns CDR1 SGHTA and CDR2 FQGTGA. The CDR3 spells CASSLGGHEQFF. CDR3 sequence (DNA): TGTGCCAGCAGTCTAGGGGGTCATGAGCAGTTCTTC.

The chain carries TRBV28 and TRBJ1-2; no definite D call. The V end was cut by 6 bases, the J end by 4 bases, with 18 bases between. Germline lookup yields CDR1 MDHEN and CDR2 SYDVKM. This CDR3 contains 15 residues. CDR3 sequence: CASSKTSTSGYGYTF. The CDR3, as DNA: TGTGCCAGCAGCAAGACCTCAACCTCGGGCTATGGCTACACCTTC.

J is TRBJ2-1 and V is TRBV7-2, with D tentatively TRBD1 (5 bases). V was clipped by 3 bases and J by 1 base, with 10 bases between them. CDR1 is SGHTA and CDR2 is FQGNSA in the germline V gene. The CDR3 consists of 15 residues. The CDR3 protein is CASSFRGASYNEQFF. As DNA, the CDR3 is TGTGCCAGCAGCTTTCGTGGGGCGTCCTACAATGAGCAGTTCTTC.

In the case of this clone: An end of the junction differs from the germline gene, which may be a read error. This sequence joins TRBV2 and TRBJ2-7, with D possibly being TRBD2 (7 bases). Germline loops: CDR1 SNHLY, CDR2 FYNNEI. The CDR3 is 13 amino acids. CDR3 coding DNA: TGTGCCAGCACCCCACTCTCGTCGGGGGGCCCCACATTC. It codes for CASTPLSSGGPTF.

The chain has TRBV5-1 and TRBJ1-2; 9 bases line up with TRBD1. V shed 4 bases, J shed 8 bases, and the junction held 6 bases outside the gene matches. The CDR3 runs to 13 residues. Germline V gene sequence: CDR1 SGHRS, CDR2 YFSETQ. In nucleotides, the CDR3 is TGCGCCAGCAGCCAAGGGACAGGGCAAGGCTACACCTTC. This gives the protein CASSQGTGQGYTF.

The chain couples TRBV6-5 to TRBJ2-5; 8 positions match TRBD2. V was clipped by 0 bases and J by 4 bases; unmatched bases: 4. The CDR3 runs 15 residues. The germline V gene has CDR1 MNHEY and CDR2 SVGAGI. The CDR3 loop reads CASSYSTAGGETQYF. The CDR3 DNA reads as TGTGCCAGCAGTTACTCGACGGCGGGAGGAGAGACCCAGTACTTC.

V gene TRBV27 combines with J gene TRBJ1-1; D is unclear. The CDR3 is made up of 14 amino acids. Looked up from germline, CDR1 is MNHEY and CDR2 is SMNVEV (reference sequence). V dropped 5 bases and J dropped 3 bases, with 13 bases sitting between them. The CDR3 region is CASSLNGVHTEAFF. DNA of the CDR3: TGTGCCAGCAGTCTTAACGGGGTCCACACTGAAGCTTTCTTT.

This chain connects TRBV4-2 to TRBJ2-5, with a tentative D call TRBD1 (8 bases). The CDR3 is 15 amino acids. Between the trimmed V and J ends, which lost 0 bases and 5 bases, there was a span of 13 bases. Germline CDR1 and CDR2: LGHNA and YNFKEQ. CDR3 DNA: TGTGCCAGCAGCCAAGACGGACAGGGAGGGGAGACCCAGTACTTC. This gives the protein CASSQDGQGGETQYF.

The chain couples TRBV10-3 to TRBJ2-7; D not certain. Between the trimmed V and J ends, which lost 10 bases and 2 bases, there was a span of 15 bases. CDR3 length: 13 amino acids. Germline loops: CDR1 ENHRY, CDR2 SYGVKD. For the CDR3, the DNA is TGTGCCACCCGCCCGGAAGGAGCCTACGAGCAGTACTTC. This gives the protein CATRPEGAYEQYF.

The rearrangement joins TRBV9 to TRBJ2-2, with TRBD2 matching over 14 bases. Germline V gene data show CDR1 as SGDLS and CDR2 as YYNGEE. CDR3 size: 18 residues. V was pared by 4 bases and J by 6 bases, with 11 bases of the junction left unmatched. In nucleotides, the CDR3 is TGTGCCAGCAGCCCACCGGGACTAGCGGGGGCCGGGGCCGGGGAGCTGTTTTTT. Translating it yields CASSPPGLAGAGAGELFF.

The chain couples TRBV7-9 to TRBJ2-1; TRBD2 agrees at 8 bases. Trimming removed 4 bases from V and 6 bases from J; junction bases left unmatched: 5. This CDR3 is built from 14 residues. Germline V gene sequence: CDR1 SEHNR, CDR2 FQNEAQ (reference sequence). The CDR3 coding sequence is TGTGCCAGCAGCTCAAGCGGGGGCCCCAATGAGCAGTTCTTC. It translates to CASSSSGGPNEQFF.

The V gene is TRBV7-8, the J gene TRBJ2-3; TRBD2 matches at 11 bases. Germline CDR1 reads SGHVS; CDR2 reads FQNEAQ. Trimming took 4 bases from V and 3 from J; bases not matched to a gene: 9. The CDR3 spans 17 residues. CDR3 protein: CASSYDLTSGVTDTQYF. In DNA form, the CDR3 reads TGTGCCAGCAGCTACGACTTGACTAGCGGGGTTACAGATACGCAGTATTTT.

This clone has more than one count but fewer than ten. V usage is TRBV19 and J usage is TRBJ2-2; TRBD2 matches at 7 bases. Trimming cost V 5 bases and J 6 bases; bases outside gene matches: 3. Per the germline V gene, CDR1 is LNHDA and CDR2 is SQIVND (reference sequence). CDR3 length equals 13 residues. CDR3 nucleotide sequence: TGTGCCAGTAGTTCTACTAGCGCCGGGGAGCTGTTTTTT. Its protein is CASSSTSAGELFF.

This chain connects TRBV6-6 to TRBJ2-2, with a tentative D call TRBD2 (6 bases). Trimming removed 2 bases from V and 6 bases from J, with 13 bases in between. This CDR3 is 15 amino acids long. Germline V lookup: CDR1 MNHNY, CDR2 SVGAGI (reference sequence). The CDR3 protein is CASSYPTGGAGELFF. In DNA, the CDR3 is TGTGCCAGCAGTTACCCGACCGGGGGAGCCGGGGAGCTGTTTTTT.

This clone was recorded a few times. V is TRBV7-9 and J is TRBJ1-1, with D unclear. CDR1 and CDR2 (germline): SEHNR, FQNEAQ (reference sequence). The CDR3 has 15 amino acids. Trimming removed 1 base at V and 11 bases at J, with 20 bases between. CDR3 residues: CASSLEVPGKTEAFF. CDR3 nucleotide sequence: TGTGCCAGCAGCTTAGAGGTCCCAGGAAAAACAGAGGCTTTCTTT. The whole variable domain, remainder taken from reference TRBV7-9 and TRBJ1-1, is DTGVSQNPRHKITKRGQNVTFRCDPISEHNRLYWYRQTLGQGPEFLTYFQNEAQLEKSRLLSDRFSAERPKGSFSTLEIQRTEQGDSAMYLCASSLEVPGKTEAFFGQGTRLTVV.

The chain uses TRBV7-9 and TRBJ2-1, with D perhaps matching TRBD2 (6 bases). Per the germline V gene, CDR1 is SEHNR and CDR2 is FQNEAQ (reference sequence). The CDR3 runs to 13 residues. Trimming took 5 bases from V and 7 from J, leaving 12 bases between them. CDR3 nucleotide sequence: TGTGCCAGCAGCGTGCGTCGGGGGAATGAGCAGTTCTTC. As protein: CASSVRRGNEQFF.